The source of this T cell receptor beta chain is a study of cytomegalovirus exposure and HLA in healthy donors. The PCR employed 60 Vbeta primers together with 13 Jbeta primers. The table came from immunoSEQ multiplex PCR; TCRdb's copy has only in-frame clones and leaves some out. The sample has 90,000 to 120,000 clones, more than 65% seen once. CDR1 and CDR2 (germline): GTSNPN, SVGIG (reference sequence). After removal of 3 bases from V and 12 bases from J, the junction contained 9 bases not matched to a gene. The CDR3 is 14 amino acids. General study results and limits: The study recorded over 150 TCR beta chains that were cytomegalovirus-associated.

About this clone: No antigen is known for it.

This chain links TRBV30 with TRBJ2-1, with TRBD2 identical over 12 bases. The sample consisted of PBMCs. This receptor was taken from a woman aged 50 to 65 in good health and CMV-seropositive. The CDR3 DNA is TGTGCCTGGAGACTAGCGGGAGGTTTATCCTGGCAGTTCTTC. Encoded protein: CAWRLAGGLSWQFF.